These T cell receptor beta chains were read from a single sample in a study of T-cell memory formation after mild COVID-19. MiXCR was run by TCRdb on the 5' RACE reads, yielding one entry per CDR3 protein. The sample lists some 290,000 distinct CDR3 sequences, 15% to 20% occurring once. Sequencing used PBMCs or a T cell subset sorted from them (not recorded which). The receptors were sampled from a man aged 18 to 29 who had mild COVID-19 (a few samples of this study predate the infection). Cell type and time point are not known. The CDR3 runs from the conserved cysteine through the conserved F or W. D genes are given only for firm matches. For some rows the clone size is stated as once, few or many, or as a class when expanded; others skip it.

D gene,J gene,clone size,V gene,CDR3 protein,CDR3 DNA
TRBD1,TRBJ1-1,few,TRBV7-9,CASSKRQGVLNTEAFF,TGTGCCAGCAGCAAGAGACAGGGGGTCTTGAACACTGAAGCTTTCTTT
.,TRBJ2-3,.,TRBV10-2,CASISPGKGGPLRQYF,TGCGCCAGCATCTCCCCGGGTAAAGGGGGGCCCCTAAGGCAGTATTTT
.,TRBJ2-5,.,TRBV27,CASSLRVGLQETQYF,TGTGCCAGCAGTTTAAGGGTAGGCCTCCAAGAGACCCAGTACTTC
TRBD2,TRBJ2-2,.,TRBV7-2,CASNLASGGTNTGELFF,TGTGCCAGCAATTTGGCTAGCGGGGGGACGAACACCGGGGAGCTGTTTTTT
TRBD1,TRBJ2-7,few,TRBV28,CASSSVDRGPRGEQYF,TGTGCCAGCAGTTCGGTCGACAGGGGTCCGCGGGGCGAGCAGTACTTC
TRBD1,TRBJ2-1,many,TRBV7-3,CASSLRDRVTYNEQFF,TGTGCCAGCAGCTTACGGGACAGGGTAACCTACAATGAGCAGTTCTTC
.,TRBJ1-2,.,TRBV3-1,CASSQYPNGYTF,TGTGCCAGCAGCCAGTATCCTAATGGCTACACCTTC
.,TRBJ1-1,few,TRBV5-5,CASSLRSGQGAAFF,TGTGCCAGCAGCTTGAGGTCGGGCCAGGGAGCGGCTTTCTTT
TRBD1,TRBJ2-3,many,TRBV27,CASLGQGTDTQYF,TGTGCCAGCTTGGGACAGGGAACAGATACGCAGTATTTT
.,TRBJ2-3,few,TRBV6-5,CASSYSHEVAITDTQYF,TGTGCCAGCAGTTACTCCCATGAGGTAGCGATCACAGATACGCAGTATTTT
.,TRBJ1-4,many,TRBV7-9,CASSLVGEQNVDF,TGTGCCAGCAGCTTAGTGGGAGAGCAGAATGTGGATTTT
.,TRBJ1-4,.,TRBV15,CATGGQGFATNEKLFF,TGTGCCACTGGAGGACAAGGGTTTGCAACTAATGAAAAACTGTTTTTT
.,TRBJ2-5,many,TRBV12-3/TRBV12-4,CASSPLEYQETQYF,TGTGCCAGCAGTCCTCTAGAGTACCAAGAGACCCAGTACTTC
.,TRBJ2-5,many,TRBV28,CASSWGGETQYF,TGTGCCAGCAGTTGGGGCGGGGAGACCCAGTACTTC
.,TRBJ2-7,.,TRBV5-1,CASSSSGSYEQYF,TGCGCCAGCAGCTCGTCCGGGTCCTACGAGCAGTACTTC
.,TRBJ1-5,.,TRBV6-5,CASSSGFGNQPQHF,TGTGCCAGCAGTTCCGGGTTTGGGAATCAGCCCCAGCATTTT
.,TRBJ2-6,.,TRBV5-1,CASSFTGPGSGANVLTF,TGCGCCAGCAGCTTTACAGGTCCAGGGTCTGGGGCCAACGTCCTGACTTTC
.,TRBJ2-5,.,TRBV24-1,CATSDLGFQETQYF,TGTGCCACCAGTGATTTGGGGTTCCAAGAGACCCAGTACTTC
.,TRBJ1-5,.,TRBV5-1,CASSLAGASNQPQHF,TGCGCCAGCAGCTTGGCAGGGGCGAGCAATCAGCCCCAGCATTTT
TRBD2,TRBJ2-3,.,TRBV10-3,CAVGLAGGTDTQYF,TGTGCCGTCGGACTAGCGGGAGGCACAGATACGCAGTATTTT
TRBD1,TRBJ2-7,.,TRBV4-1,CASSQGQGINYEQYF,TGCGCCAGCAGCCAGGGACAGGGGATCAACTACGAGCAGTACTTC
.,TRBJ2-5,.,TRBV10-1,CASSEYGTTNQETQYF,TGCGCCAGCAGTGAGTACGGGACAACAAACCAAGAGACCCAGTACTTC
TRBD2,TRBJ2-1,few,TRBV4-3,CASSHDERGGYEQFF,TGCGCCAGCAGCCACGACGAGCGGGGGGGCTATGAGCAGTTCTTC
.,TRBJ1-4,few,TRBV4-3,CASSQWVNEKLFF,TGCGCCAGCAGCCAATGGGTAAATGAAAAACTGTTTTTT